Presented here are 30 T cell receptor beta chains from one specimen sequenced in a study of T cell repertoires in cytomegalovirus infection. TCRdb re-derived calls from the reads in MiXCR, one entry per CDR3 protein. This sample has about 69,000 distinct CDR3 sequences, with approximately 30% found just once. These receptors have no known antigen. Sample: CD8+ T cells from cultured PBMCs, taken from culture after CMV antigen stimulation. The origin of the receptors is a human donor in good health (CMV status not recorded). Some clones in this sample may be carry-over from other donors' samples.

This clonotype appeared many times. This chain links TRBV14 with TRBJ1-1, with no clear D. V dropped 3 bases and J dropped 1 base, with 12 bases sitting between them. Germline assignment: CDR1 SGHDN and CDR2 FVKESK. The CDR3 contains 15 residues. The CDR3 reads CASSQSPPPNTEAFF. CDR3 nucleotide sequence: TGTGCCAGCAGCCAGAGCCCCCCGCCGAACACTGAAGCTTTCTTT.

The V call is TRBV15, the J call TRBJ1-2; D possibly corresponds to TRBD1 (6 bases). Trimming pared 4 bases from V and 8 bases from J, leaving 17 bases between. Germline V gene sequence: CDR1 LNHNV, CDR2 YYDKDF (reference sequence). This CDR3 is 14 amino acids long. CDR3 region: CATSTDLGGGGYTF. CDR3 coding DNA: TGTGCCACCAGCACCGACCTAGGGGGTGGAGGCTACACCTTC.

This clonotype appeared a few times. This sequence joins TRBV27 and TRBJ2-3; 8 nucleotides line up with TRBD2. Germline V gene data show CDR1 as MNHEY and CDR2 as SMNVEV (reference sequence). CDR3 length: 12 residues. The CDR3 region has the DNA TGTGCGACGGGGGGGGGTGCGGATACGCAGTATTTT. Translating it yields CATGGGADTQYF.

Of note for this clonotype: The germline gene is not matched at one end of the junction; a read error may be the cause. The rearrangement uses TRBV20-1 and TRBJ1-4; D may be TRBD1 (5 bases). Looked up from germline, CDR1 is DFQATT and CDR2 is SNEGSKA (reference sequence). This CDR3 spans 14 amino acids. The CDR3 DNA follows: TGCAGTGCTAGAGATCACAGGTTCTATGAAATACTGTTTTTT. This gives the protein CSARDHRFYEILFF.

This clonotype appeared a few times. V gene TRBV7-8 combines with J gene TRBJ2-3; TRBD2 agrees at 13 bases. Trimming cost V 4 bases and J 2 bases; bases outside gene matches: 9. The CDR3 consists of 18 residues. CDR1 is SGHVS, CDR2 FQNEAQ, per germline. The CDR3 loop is CASSYWTSGGVDTDTQYF. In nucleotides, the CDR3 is TGTGCCAGCAGCTACTGGACTAGCGGGGGCGTGGACACAGATACGCAGTATTTT.

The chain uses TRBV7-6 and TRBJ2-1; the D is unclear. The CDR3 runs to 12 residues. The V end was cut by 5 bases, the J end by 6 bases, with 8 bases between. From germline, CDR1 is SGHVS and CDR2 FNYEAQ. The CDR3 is CASSQDINEQFF. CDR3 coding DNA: TGTGCCAGCAGCCAGGATATCAATGAGCAGTTCTTC.

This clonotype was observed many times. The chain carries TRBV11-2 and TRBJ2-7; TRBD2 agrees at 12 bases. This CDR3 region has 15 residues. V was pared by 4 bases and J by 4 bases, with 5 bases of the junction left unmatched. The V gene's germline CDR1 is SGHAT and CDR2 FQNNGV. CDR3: CASSSRLAGVYEQYF. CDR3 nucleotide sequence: TGTGCCAGCAGCTCCCGACTAGCGGGGGTGTACGAGCAGTACTTC.

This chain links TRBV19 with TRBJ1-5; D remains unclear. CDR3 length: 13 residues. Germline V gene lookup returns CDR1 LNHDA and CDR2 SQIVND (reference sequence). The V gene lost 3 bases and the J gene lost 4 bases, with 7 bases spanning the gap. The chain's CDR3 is CASSIYGNQPQHF. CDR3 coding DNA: TGTGCCAGTAGTATTTACGGGAATCAGCCCCAGCATTTT.

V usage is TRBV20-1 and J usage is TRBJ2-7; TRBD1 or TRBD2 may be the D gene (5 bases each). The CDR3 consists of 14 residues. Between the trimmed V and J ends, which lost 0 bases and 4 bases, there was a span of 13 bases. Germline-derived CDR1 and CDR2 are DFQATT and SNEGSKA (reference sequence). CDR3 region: CSARDIGDAYEQYF. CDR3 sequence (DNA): TGCAGTGCTAGAGATATAGGGGACGCGTACGAGCAGTACTTC.

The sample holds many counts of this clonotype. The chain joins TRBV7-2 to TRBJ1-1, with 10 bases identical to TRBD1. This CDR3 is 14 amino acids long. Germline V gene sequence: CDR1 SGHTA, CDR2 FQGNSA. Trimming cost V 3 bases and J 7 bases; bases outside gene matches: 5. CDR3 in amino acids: CASSFGQGVVEAFF. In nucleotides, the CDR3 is TGTGCCAGCAGCTTTGGACAGGGGGTGGTTGAAGCTTTCTTT.

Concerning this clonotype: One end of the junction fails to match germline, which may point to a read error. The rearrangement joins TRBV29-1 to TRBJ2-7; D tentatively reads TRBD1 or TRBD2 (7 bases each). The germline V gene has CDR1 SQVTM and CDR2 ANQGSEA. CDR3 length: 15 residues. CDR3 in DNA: TGCAGCGTTAAAGAAAACGACAGGGAGGGCTACGAGCAGTACTTC. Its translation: CSVKENDREGYEQYF.

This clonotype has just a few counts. The CDR3 spells CASSPTWGQGIANQPQHF. The CDR3 DNA follows: TGTGCCAGCAGTCCCACGTGGGGACAGGGGATTGCCAATCAGCCCCAGCATTTT. This chain connects TRBV6-1 to TRBJ1-5; TRBD1 matches at 10 bases. Trimming at V came to 5 bases and at J to 3 bases, leaving 13 bases not matched to a gene. CDR1 and CDR2 (germline): MNHNS, SASEGT. CDR3 size: 18 residues.

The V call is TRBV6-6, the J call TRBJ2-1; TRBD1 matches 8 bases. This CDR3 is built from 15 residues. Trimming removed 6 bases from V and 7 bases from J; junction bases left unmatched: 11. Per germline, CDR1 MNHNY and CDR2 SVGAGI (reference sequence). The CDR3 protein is CASREDRVMWNEQFF. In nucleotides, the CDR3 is TGTGCCAGCAGAGAGGACAGGGTTATGTGGAATGAGCAGTTCTTC.

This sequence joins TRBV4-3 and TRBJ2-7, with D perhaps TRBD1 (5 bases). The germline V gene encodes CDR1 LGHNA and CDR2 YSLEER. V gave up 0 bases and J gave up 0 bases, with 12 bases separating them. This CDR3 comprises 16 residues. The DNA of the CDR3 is TGCGCCAGCAGCCAAGATACCAGGGTCCTCTCCTACGAGCAGTACTTC. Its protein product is CASSQDTRVLSYEQYF.

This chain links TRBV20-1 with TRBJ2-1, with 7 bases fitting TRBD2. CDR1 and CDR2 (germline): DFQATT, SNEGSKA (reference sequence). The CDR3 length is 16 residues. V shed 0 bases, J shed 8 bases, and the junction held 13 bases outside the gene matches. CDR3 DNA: TGCAGTGCTAGAGAGGATAGCGGGCCCGTTGAGGATGAGCAGTTCTTC. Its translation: CSAREDSGPVEDEQFF.

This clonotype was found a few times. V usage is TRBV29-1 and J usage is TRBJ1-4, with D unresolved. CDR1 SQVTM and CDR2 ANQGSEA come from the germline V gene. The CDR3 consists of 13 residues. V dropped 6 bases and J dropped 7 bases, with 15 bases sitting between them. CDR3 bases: TGCAGCGTGGACGGGGTGAACGGTGAAAAACTGTTTTTT. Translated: CSVDGVNGEKLFF.

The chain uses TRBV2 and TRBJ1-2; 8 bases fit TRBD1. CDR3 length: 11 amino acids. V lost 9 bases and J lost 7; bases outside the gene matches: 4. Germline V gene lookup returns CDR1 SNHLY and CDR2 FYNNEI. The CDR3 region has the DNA TGTGCCAGTAGGACAGGGCCTGGCTACACCTTC. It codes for CASRTGPGYTF.

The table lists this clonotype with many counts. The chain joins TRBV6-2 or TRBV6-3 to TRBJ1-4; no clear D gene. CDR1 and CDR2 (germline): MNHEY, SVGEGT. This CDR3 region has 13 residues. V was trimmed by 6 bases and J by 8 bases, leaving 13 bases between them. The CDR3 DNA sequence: TGTGCCAGCAGCCCCTTGCGTCGGGAAAAACTGTTTTTT. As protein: CASSPLRREKLFF.

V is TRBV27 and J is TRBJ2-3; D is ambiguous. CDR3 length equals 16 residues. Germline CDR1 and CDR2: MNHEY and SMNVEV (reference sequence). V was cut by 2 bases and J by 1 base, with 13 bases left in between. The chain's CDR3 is CASSLPPVGGTDTQYF. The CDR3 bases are TGTGCCAGCAGTTTACCTCCGGTTGGGGGCACAGATACGCAGTATTTT.

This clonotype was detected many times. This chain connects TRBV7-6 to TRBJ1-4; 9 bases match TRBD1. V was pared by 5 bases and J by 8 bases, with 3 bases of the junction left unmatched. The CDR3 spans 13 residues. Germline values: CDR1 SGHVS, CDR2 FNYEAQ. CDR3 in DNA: TGTGCCAGCAGCGGACAGGGGTGGGAAAAACTGTTTTTT. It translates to CASSGQGWEKLFF.

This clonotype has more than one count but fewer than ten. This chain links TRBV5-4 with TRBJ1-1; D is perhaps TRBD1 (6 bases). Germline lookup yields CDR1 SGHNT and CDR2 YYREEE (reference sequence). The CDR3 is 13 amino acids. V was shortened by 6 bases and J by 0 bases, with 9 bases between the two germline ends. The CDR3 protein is CASTDRLNTEAFF. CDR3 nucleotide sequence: TGTGCCAGCACCGACAGGTTGAACACTGAAGCTTTCTTT.

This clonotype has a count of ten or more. The CDR3: CASSLTGSGTEAFF. The CDR3 DNA reads as TGTGCCAGCAGTTTAACAGGCTCGGGCACTGAAGCTTTCTTT. The rearrangement uses TRBV12-3 or TRBV12-4 and TRBJ1-1; maybe TRBD1 (5 bases). The CDR3 covers 14 residues. Trimming pared 2 bases from V and 4 bases from J, leaving 11 bases between.

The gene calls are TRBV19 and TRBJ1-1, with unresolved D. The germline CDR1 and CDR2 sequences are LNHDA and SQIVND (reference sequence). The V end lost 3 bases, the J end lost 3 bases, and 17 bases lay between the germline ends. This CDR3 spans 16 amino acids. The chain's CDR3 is CASSMHLGSWDTEAFF. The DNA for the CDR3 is TGTGCCAGTAGTATGCACCTGGGCTCTTGGGACACTGAAGCTTTCTTT.

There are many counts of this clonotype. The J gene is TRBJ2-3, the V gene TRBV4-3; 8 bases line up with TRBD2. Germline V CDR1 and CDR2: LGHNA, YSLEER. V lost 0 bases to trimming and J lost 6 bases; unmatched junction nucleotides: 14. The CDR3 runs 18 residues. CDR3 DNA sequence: TGCGCCAGCAGCCAAGATCTTATGCGGGAGGAGGTTTGGGATACGCAGTATTTT. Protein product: CASSQDLMREEVWDTQYF.

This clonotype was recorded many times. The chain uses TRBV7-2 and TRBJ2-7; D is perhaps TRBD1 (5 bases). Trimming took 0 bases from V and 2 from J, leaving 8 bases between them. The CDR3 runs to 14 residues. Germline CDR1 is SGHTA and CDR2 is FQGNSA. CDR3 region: CASSLARVPYEQYF. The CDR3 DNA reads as TGTGCCAGCAGCTTAGCCAGGGTACCCTACGAGCAGTACTTC.

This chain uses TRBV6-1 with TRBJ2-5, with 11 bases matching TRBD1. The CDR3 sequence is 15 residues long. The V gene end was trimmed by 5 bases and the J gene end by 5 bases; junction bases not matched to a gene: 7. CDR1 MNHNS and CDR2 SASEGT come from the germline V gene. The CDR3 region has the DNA TGTGCCAGCAGTCTAGGACAGGGGGCCGGGGAGACCCAGTACTTC. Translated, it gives CASSLGQGAGETQYF.

CDR3: CASSTTGTGINEQYF. CDR3 bases: TGTGCCAGCAGCACAACCGGGACAGGGATAAACGAGCAGTACTTC. The chain combines TRBV5-3 with TRBJ2-7, with 9 nucleotides matching TRBD1. TRBV5-3 is an open reading frame, and its role is uncertain. The CDR3 spans 15 residues. V was pared by 8 bases and J by 5 bases, with 14 bases of the junction left unmatched.

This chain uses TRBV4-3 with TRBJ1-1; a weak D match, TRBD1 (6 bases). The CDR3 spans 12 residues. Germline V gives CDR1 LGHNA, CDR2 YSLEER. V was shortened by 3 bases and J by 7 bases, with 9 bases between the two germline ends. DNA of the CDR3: TGCGCCAGCAGCCAGGGGGCTGGTGAAGCTTTCTTT. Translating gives CASSQGAGEAFF.

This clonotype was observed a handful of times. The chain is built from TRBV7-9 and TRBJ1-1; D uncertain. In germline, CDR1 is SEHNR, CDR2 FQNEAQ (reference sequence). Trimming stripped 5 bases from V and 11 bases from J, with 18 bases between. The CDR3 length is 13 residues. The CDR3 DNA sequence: TGTGCCAGCAGCCCGGCGGGAGGACCTTCGGCTTTCTTT. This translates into CASSPAGGPSAFF.

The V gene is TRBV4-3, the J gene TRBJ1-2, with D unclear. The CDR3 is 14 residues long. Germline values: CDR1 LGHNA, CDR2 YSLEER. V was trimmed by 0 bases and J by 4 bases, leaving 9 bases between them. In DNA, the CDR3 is TGCGCCAGCAGCCAAGATCTGGGATCCTATGGCTACACCTTC. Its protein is CASSQDLGSYGYTF.